The 31 T cell receptor beta chains below come from one sample, sequenced in a study of blood T cell repertoires in COVID-19. Clones were read by immunoSEQ multiplex PCR, and TCRdb kept only the in-frame ones, dropping some. Counted here are approximately 110,000 clones, 84% occurring once; the ten biggest clones make up under 7%. What was sequenced was peripheral blood. The receptors were gathered from a woman aged 50 to 60 with acute or convalescent COVID-19.

The V and J genes are TRBV5-1 and TRBJ2-1, with TRBD2 matching over 8 bases. Germline V lookup: CDR1 SGHRS, CDR2 YFSETQ. V shed 6 bases, J shed 0 bases, and the junction held 5 bases outside the gene matches. The CDR3 length is 15 residues. CDR3 loop: CASTPAGASYNEQFF. The CDR3 region has the DNA TGCGCCAGCACCCCAGCGGGGGCCTCCTACAATGAGCAGTTCTTC.

As DNA, the CDR3 is TGTGCCAGCAGTCCACCTCAGGGAAACACCATATATTTT. Translated: CASSPPQGNTIYF. The rearrangement joins TRBV28 to TRBJ1-3; D is ambiguous. With 5 bases removed from V and 4 bases from J, the gap between germline ends came to 9 bases. The CDR3 is made up of 13 amino acids. Germline V lookup: CDR1 MDHEN, CDR2 SYDVKM.

The chain joins TRBV11-2 to TRBJ1-2; D ambiguous. CDR1 and CDR2 (germline): SGHAT, FQNNGV. Trimming cost V 1 base and J 8 bases, with 8 bases left between them. The CDR3 extends over 12 amino acids. DNA for the CDR3: TGTGCCAGCAGCTTAGTAGGGAGAGGCTACACCTTC. Translated, it gives CASSLVGRGYTF. Full variable domain (outside the CDR3, taken from reference TRBV11-2 and TRBJ1-2): EAGVAQSPRYKIIEKRQSVAFWCNPISGHATLYWYQQILGQGPKLLIQFQNNGVVDDSQLPKDRFSAERLKGVDSTLKIQPAKLEDSAVYLCASSLVGRGYTFGSGTRLTVV.

This chain uses TRBV5-1 with TRBJ1-3; 7 nucleotides match TRBD1. V trimming: 4 bases; J trimming: 0 bases; junction bases outside the gene matches: 4. Germline-derived CDR1 and CDR2 are SGHRS and YFSETQ. The CDR3 sequence is 15 residues long. The CDR3 region has the DNA TGCGCCAGCAGCAAGGGACAGATCTCTGGAAACACCATATATTTT. It codes for CASSKGQISGNTIYF.

The V call is TRBV12-3 or TRBV12-4, the J call TRBJ1-5; TRBD1 is a possible D gene (5 bases). Between the trimmed V and J ends, which lost 7 bases and 5 bases, there was a span of 12 bases. This CDR3 comprises 13 residues. CDR3 loop: CASKAGTYQPQHF. CDR3 nucleotide sequence: TGTGCCAGCAAAGCCGGGACTTATCAGCCCCAGCATTTT.

The chain joins TRBV9 to TRBJ2-1; 8 nucleotides match TRBD1. Per germline, CDR1 SGDLS and CDR2 YYNGEE. The CDR3 runs to 15 residues. V shed 3 bases, J shed 0 bases, and the junction held 2 bases outside the gene matches. CDR3 sequence: CASSAQGASYNEQFF. The CDR3 DNA reads TGTGCCAGCAGCGCGCAGGGGGCCTCCTACAATGAGCAGTTCTTC.

The V gene is TRBV5-1, the J gene TRBJ1-1; possibly TRBD1 for D (6 bases). This CDR3 has 13 residues. Germline loops: CDR1 SGHRS, CDR2 YFSETQ. V gave up 4 bases and J gave up 3 bases, with 10 bases separating them. DNA for the CDR3: TGCGCCAGCAGCCCGGACAGCTACACTGAAGCTTTCTTT. Translated: CASSPDSYTEAFF. Full variable domain (missing parts from reference TRBV5-1 and TRBJ1-1): KAGVTQTPRYLIKTRGQQVTLSCSPISGHRSVSWYQQTPGQGLQFLFEYFSETQRNKGNFPGRFSGRQFSNSRSEMNVSTLELGDSALYLCASSPDSYTEAFFGQGTRLTVV.

The V call is TRBV11-2, the J call TRBJ1-5; TRBD1 matches 9 bases. CDR1 SGHAT and CDR2 FQNNGV come from the germline V gene. J gave up 3 bases and V 4 bases, and 10 bases lay outside the gene matches. CDR3 length: 17 amino acids. CDR3 DNA: TGTGCCAGCAGCTGGGGCTTGGGGGACAGGGCCAATCAGCCCCAGCATTTT. As protein: CASSWGLGDRANQPQHF.

The chain is built from TRBV7-8 and TRBJ1-1, with 7 bases that match TRBD1. Germline values: CDR1 SGHVS, CDR2 FQNEAQ. There are 15 residues in the CDR3. The V gene end was trimmed by 1 base and the J gene end by 4 bases; junction bases not matched to a gene: 6. The CDR3 nucleotides read TGTGCCAGCAGCTTAGGGACAGGCCGAGGCACTGAAGCTTTCTTT. Its protein is CASSLGTGRGTEAFF.

The V gene is TRBV5-4, the J gene TRBJ2-3; 13 bases fit TRBD2. V lost 4 bases, J lost 1 base, and 6 bases stayed unmatched. The CDR3 totals 17 residues. Germline V gene sequence: CDR1 SGHNT, CDR2 YYREEE (reference sequence). This chain's CDR3 is CASSLRTSGGGTDTQYF. The CDR3 DNA sequence: TGTGCCAGCAGCCTCCGGACTAGCGGGGGTGGCACAGATACGCAGTATTTT. Combining the CDR3 with reference TRBV5-4 and TRBJ2-3 gives the whole variable domain ETGVTQSPTHLIKTRGQQVTLRCSSQSGHNTVSWYQQALGQGPQFIFQYYREEENGRGNFPPRFSGLQFPNYSSELNVNALELDDSALYLCASSLRTSGGGTDTQYFGPGTRLTVL.

The genes are TRBV28 and TRBJ2-7, with a weak D call TRBD2 (6 bases). CDR3 length equals 13 residues. Germline V CDR1 and CDR2: MDHEN, SYDVKM. Trimming cost V 7 bases and J 2 bases, with 12 bases left between them. As DNA, the CDR3 is TGTGCCAGCATCGGGACTTTAACCTACGAGCAGTACTTC. It translates to CASIGTLTYEQYF. The full variable domain, completed using reference TRBV28 and TRBJ2-7, is DVKVTQSSRYLVKRTGEKVFLECVQDMDHENMFWYRQDPGLGLRLIYFSYDVKMKEKGDIPEGYSVSREKKERFSLILESASTNQTSMYLCASIGTLTYEQYFGPGTRLTVT.

The genes are TRBV7-2 and TRBJ1-2, with D possibly TRBD1 on 6 matching bases. Germline loops: CDR1 SGHTA, CDR2 FQGNSA. V lost 5 bases and J lost 0, with 7 bases in between. This CDR3 has 13 amino acids. The CDR3 nucleotides are TGTGCCAGCAGCCGGACAGCTAACTATGGCTACACCTTC. It translates to CASSRTANYGYTF.

The chain employs TRBV28 and TRBJ2-2; possibly TRBD2 for D (5 bases). The germline CDR1 and CDR2 sequences are MDHEN and SYDVKM. The CDR3 loop spans 13 amino acids. Deletions cut 2 bases from V and 6 bases from J, with 7 bases between. The CDR3 DNA reads TGTGCCAGCAGTTTAATCGGGGCCGGGGAGCTGTTTTTT. It codes for CASSLIGAGELFF.

The chain links TRBV18 to TRBJ2-5; 8 positions agree with TRBD1. Looked up from germline, CDR1 is KGHSH and CDR2 is LQKENI. V was pared by 2 bases and J by 9 bases, with 14 bases of the junction left unmatched. The CDR3 length is 16 residues. CDR3 sequence reads: CASSPTSGGEGAAQYF. For the CDR3, the DNA is TGTGCCAGCTCACCAACCTCAGGGGGCGAGGGTGCGGCCCAGTACTTC.

The rearrangement joins TRBV19 to TRBJ2-7; TRBD1 agrees at 9 bases. CDR1 is LNHDA and CDR2 is SQIVND in the germline V gene (reference sequence). Trimming removed 3 bases from V and 4 bases from J; junction bases left unmatched: 7. The CDR3 runs 15 residues. The CDR3 DNA sequence: TGTGCCAGTAGTATTCCGGGACAGGGATCGTACGAGCAGTACTTC. This encodes CASSIPGQGSYEQYF.

This clone was seen once. This rearrangement joins TRBV6-1 to TRBJ2-1, with 12 bases that match TRBD1. The germline V gene encodes CDR1 MNHNS and CDR2 SASEGT. This CDR3 has 16 residues. The ends lost 4 bases at V and 8 bases at J; junction bases unmatched: 9. CDR3 DNA: TGTGCCAGCAGTGGGGGGACGGGACAGGGGGCCCATGAGCAGTTCTTC. Its translation is CASSGGTGQGAHEQFF.

The J gene is TRBJ1-1, the V gene TRBV29-1; D is perhaps TRBD1 (6 bases). Germline V CDR1 and CDR2: SQVTM, ANQGSEA. CDR3 size: 13 residues. Between the trimmed V and J ends, which lost 3 bases and 7 bases, there was a span of 15 bases. In nucleotides, the CDR3 is TGCAGCGTTGATGGTCGGGGGGCAAGTGAAGCTTTCTTT. Amino acids: CSVDGRGASEAFF.

The chain carries TRBV7-9 and TRBJ1-1, with TRBD1 as a possible D gene (5 bases). The CDR3 extends over 13 amino acids. Trimming left V 4 bases short and J 1 base short, with 7 bases between. Germline V gene lookup returns CDR1 SEHNR and CDR2 FQNEAQ (reference sequence). The CDR3 loop reads CASSYGQNTEAFF. CDR3 sequence (DNA): TGTGCCAGCAGCTACGGACAGAACACTGAAGCTTTCTTT.

This clone has a single count. The V call is TRBV24-1, the J call TRBJ1-5; no definite D call. Germline-derived CDR1 and CDR2 are KGHDR and SFDVKD. There are 13 residues in the CDR3. V lost 4 bases to trimming and J lost 4 bases, with 7 bases between them. In nucleotides, the CDR3 is TGTGCCACCAGTGAGAACGGGAATCAGCCCCAGCATTTT. Translated, it gives CATSENGNQPQHF.

Here the CDR3 reads CATSDLGQGPTDTQYF. Written as DNA, the CDR3 is TGTGCCACCAGTGACCTGGGACAGGGGCCCACAGATACGCAGTATTTT. This chain joins TRBV24-1 and TRBJ2-3; 10 bases are a match to TRBD1. Per germline, CDR1 KGHDR and CDR2 SFDVKD. There are 16 residues in the CDR3. After removal of 4 bases from V and 2 bases from J, the junction contained 5 bases not matched to a gene.

The gene calls are TRBV2 and TRBJ2-3; no firm D call. This CDR3 is built from 15 residues. CDR1 SNHLY and CDR2 FYNNEI come from the germline V gene. V lost 3 bases to trimming and J lost 5 bases, with 15 bases between them. CDR3 amino acids: CASSDARSLGDTQYF. In DNA form, the CDR3 reads TGTGCCAGCAGTGACGCCCGCTCCCTCGGAGATACGCAGTATTTT.

The chain recombines TRBV10-3 with TRBJ1-1, with D hard to call. This CDR3 region has 14 residues. The V end lost 7 bases, the J end lost 7 bases, and 19 bases lay between the germline ends. CDR1 ENHRY and CDR2 SYGVKD come from the germline V gene. The CDR3 region is CAIIYSVVYNEAFF. In nucleotides, the CDR3 is TGTGCCATCATATATTCAGTCGTATACAATGAAGCTTTCTTT.

Written as DNA, the CDR3 is TGCGCCAGCAGCCCATGGCGGGACAGTAGCACAGATACGCAGTATTTT. It translates to CASSPWRDSSTDTQYF. V usage is TRBV5-1 and J usage is TRBJ2-3, with a tentative D call TRBD1 (7 bases). In germline, CDR1 is SGHRS, CDR2 YFSETQ. The CDR3 sequence is 16 residues long. The V end was cut by 4 bases, the J end by 0 bases, with 15 bases between.

The chain links TRBV3-1 (or the pseudogene TRBV3-2) to TRBJ1-2; D remains ambiguous. This CDR3 has 11 residues. The germline gives CDR1 LGHDT, CDR2 YNNKEL (reference sequence). V dropped 11 bases and J dropped 8 bases, with 15 bases sitting between them. The CDR3, as DNA: TGTGCCGGCATGGGCCCGATAGGCTACACCTTC. It specifies CAGMGPIGYTF.

V is TRBV5-1 and J is TRBJ1-1, with D perhaps matching TRBD1 (5 bases). Germline lookup yields CDR1 SGHRS and CDR2 YFSETQ. V lost 4 bases and J lost 1, with 17 bases in between. The CDR3 loop spans 16 amino acids. The CDR3 spells CASSRRGLSQNTEAFF. In DNA form, the CDR3 reads TGCGCCAGCAGCCGGAGGGGCCTCTCCCAGAACACTGAAGCTTTCTTT.

This chain links TRBV18 with TRBJ1-6; a weak D match, TRBD1 (6 bases). The germline gives CDR1 KGHSH, CDR2 LQKENI. Trimming left V 3 bases short and J 5 bases short, with 14 bases between. The CDR3 contains 16 residues. The CDR3 spells CASSPTGYRDNSPLHF. In nucleotides, the CDR3 is TGTGCCAGCTCACCGACGGGGTACAGGGATAATTCACCCCTCCACTTT.

This chain links TRBV5-1 with TRBJ1-4; D remains unclear. Germline CDR1 reads SGHRS; CDR2 reads YFSETQ. The CDR3 is made up of 15 amino acids. V lost 4 bases, J lost 6 bases, and 16 bases lay in between. CDR3 in amino acids: CASSVASGGYEKLFF. Written as DNA, the CDR3 is TGCGCCAGCAGCGTGGCCAGCGGTGGGTATGAAAAACTGTTTTTT.

The V call is TRBV3-1 (or the pseudogene TRBV3-2), the J call TRBJ1-3; no clear D. Looked up from germline, CDR1 is LGHDT and CDR2 is YNNKEL (reference sequence). V lost 7 bases and J 0 bases, leaving 7 bases between the germline ends. This CDR3 region has 13 residues. This chain's CDR3 is CASKSNSGNTIYF. CDR3 nucleotides: TGTGCCAGCAAGTCTAACTCTGGAAACACCATATATTTT.

This clone has only a few counts. The chain uses TRBV6-5 and TRBJ1-5; TRBD1 agrees at 9 bases. The CDR3 totals 14 residues. Germline values: CDR1 MNHEY, CDR2 SVGAGI. Losses at the gene ends were 4 bases for V and 7 bases for J; bases not matched to a gene: 5. The CDR3 coding sequence is TGTGCCAGCAGTTTAGGACAGGGGTGGCAGCCCCAGCATTTT. The encoded protein is CASSLGQGWQPQHF.

This chain connects TRBV5-4 to TRBJ1-1, with D maybe TRBD1 (5 bases). Looked up from germline, CDR1 is SGHNT and CDR2 is YYREEE (reference sequence). V shed 0 bases and J shed 4 bases, with 10 bases lying between them. This CDR3 region has 14 residues. In DNA, the CDR3 is TGTGCCAGCAGCTTGGCCGGGGGTCTCACTGAAGCTTTCTTT. It specifies CASSLAGGLTEAFF. The full variable domain, completed using reference TRBV5-4 and TRBJ1-1, is ETGVTQSPTHLIKTRGQQVTLRCSSQSGHNTVSWYQQALGQGPQFIFQYYREEENGRGNFPPRFSGLQFPNYSSELNVNALELDDSALYLCASSLAGGLTEAFFGQGTRLTVV.

This clone was observed at least ten times. The chain uses TRBV5-1 and TRBJ1-2; D call uncertain. This CDR3 contains 13 residues. Trimming left V 0 bases short and J 8 bases short, with 11 bases between. Germline loops: CDR1 SGHRS, CDR2 YFSETQ. In DNA form, the CDR3 reads TGCGCCAGCAGCTTGGGGCACGCTCCGGGCTACACCTTC. Its translation: CASSLGHAPGYTF.